A selection of T cell receptor beta chains follows, all from one sample in a study of response to subunit inactivated influenza vaccine. One entry per CDR3 protein, called by TCRdb with MiXCR from the RT-PCR reads. The data show around 200,000 distinct CDR3 sequences, approximately 9.2% seen once. Sequences were derived from non-naive T cells sorted from PBMCs, sampled on the day of vaccination. These receptors were collected from a man aged 50 to 59 who received an inactivated influenza vaccine. Both conserved end residues are part of each CDR3. A D gene is named only where the DNA matches it firmly. Part of the rows lack a size; the others show once, few, many or a class for expanded clones.

>TRBJ2-5|13|TRBV5-6|many|-
TGTGCCAGCAGCTTGCGGATACAAGAGACCCAGTACTTC
CASSLRIQETQYF
>TRBJ2-1|14|TRBV20-1|many|-
TGCAGTGCTAGTTTAGCGAACTTCCTAACTGAGCAGTTCTTC
CSASLANFLTEQFF
>TRBJ1-6|13|TRBV5-1|few|-
TGCGCCAGCAGCTTGGGAAACAGGGCACCCCTCCACTTT
CASSLGNRAPLHF
>TRBJ2-7|15|TRBV20-1|many|-
TGCAGTGCTAGAGACCCTCTTGGGAAGGGGTCTCAGCAGTACTTC
CSARDPLGKGSQQYF
>TRBJ1-5|16|TRBV6-1|-|TRBD1
TGTGCCAGCAATAAGTTTTCCGGACAGGGGAATCAGCCCCAGCATTTT
CASNKFSGQGNQPQHF
>TRBJ1-1|14|TRBV27|few|-
TGTGCCAGCAGTTTGCTTCAGGGGACCACTGAAGCTTTCTTT
CASSLLQGTTEAFF
>TRBJ2-1|16|TRBV15|many|TRBD2
TGTGCCACCAGCAGAGAAGCGGGGGGGCGGATCAGTGAGCAGTTCTTC
CATSREAGGRISEQFF
>TRBJ1-2|14|TRBV7-2|few|-
TGTGCCAGCAGCTTAGATCCGGCGAACTATGGCTACACCTTC
CASSLDPANYGYTF
>TRBJ1-6|15|TRBV20-1|few|TRBD1
TGCAGTGCTAGAACGAAGACAGGGAGAAATTCACCCCTCCACTTT
CSARTKTGRNSPLHF
>TRBJ2-1|14|TRBV7-2|few|-
TGTGCCAGCAGCTTATTTACCGGACCTAATGAGCAGTTCTTC
CASSLFTGPNEQFF
>TRBJ2-2|16|TRBV3-1|few|-
TGTGCCAGCAGCCAATTTAGTCTGCCCGGGATGGGGGAGCTGTTTTTT
CASSQFSLPGMGELFF
>TRBJ2-7|14|TRBV29-1|-|TRBD2
TGCAGCGTTGAAGTGGCCGGGACTAGCGCGGGGGAGTACTTC
CSVEVAGTSAGEYF
>TRBJ2-3|14|TRBV5-1|few|TRBD2
TGCGCCAGCAGCTTTGCTAGCGGAACAGATACGCAGTATTTT
CASSFASGTDTQYF
>TRBJ2-1|16|TRBV28|few|-
TGTGCCAGCTTCCCCTCAACCGGGAGCTCCTACAATGAGCAGTTCTTC
CASFPSTGSSYNEQFF
>TRBJ2-5|13|TRBV4-3|many|-
TGCGCCAGCAGCCAAGATACGGGGGAGACCCAGTACTTC
CASSQDTGETQYF
>TRBJ2-1|17|TRBV7-8|few|-
TGTGCCAGCAGCTTAGCAGGGCAGGTTGCGGCCTACAATGAGCAGTTCTTC
CASSLAGQVAAYNEQFF
>TRBJ2-7|15|TRBV7-2|-|TRBD2
TGTGCCAGCAGCTTAGGCGGGGGTATCCGAACCGAGCAGTACTTC
CASSLGGGIRTEQYF
>TRBJ1-6|15|TRBV28|-|TRBD1
TGTGCCAGCAGTCCGTGGACAGGGCTGAATTCACCCCTCCACTTT
CASSPWTGLNSPLHF
>TRBJ1-2|13|TRBV7-2|many|-
TGTGCCAGCAGCATAGGGGACACTCATGGCTACACCTTC
CASSIGDTHGYTF
>TRBJ2-1|15|TRBV12-3/TRBV12-4|many|-
TGTGCCAGCAGTTTAGTGGCAGGGGCCGGCAATGAGCAGTTCTTC
CASSLVAGAGNEQFF
>TRBJ2-7|15|TRBV25-1|-|-
TGTGCCAGCAGCCCCGCGGGGCCGACGATATACGAGCAGTACTTC
CASSPAGPTIYEQYF
>TRBJ2-3|12|TRBV20-1|-|-
TGCAGTGCTAGCGCCGTGACAGATACGCAGTATTTT
CSASAVTDTQYF
>TRBJ2-3|12|TRBV2|few|-
TGTGCCAGCAGTGGGGACATAGATACGCAGTATTTT
CASSGDIDTQYF
>TRBJ2-1|14|TRBV20-1|-|TRBD2
TGCAGTGCCGCTATAGCGGGAGGGCTGCATGAGCAGTTCTTC
CSAAIAGGLHEQFF
>TRBJ2-7|12|TRBV2|many|-
TGTGCCAGCGTCAGGACTGGGCACGAGCAGTACTTC
CASVRTGHEQYF
>TRBJ2-1|17|TRBV24-1|few|-
TGTGCCACCAGTGACGCCGAACAACGAGGAGTACCCAATGAGCAGTTCTTC
CATSDAEQRGVPNEQFF
>TRBJ2-3|15|TRBV20-1|many|-
TGCAGTGCTAGTCCGGGACATTCTAGCACAGATACGCAGTATTTT
CSASPGHSSTDTQYF
>TRBJ1-5|15|TRBV20-1|-|-
TGCAGTGCTAGAGATTCCGGCGGAAGCAATCAGCCCCAGCATTTT
CSARDSGGSNQPQHF
>TRBJ2-3|17|TRBV20-1|-|TRBD2
TGCAGTGCTAGAGGGGGACTAGCGGGTGACCGATGGGGTACGCAGTATTTT
CSARGGLAGDRWGTQYF
>TRBJ1-6|15|TRBV6-5|few|-
TGTGCCAGCAGTTACTCATGGGAATCGAGTTCACCCCTCCACTTT
CASSYSWESSSPLHF
>TRBJ1-2|13|TRBV29-1|few|TRBD1
TGCAGCGCCAGCACCGGGACAGGGCATGGCTACACCTTC
CSASTGTGHGYTF
>TRBJ2-2|15|TRBV5-6|many|TRBD2
TGTGCCAGCAGCGGAGCGGGGGTTCACACCGGGGAGCTGTTTTTT
CASSGAGVHTGELFF
>TRBJ2-7|14|TRBV7-9|many|-
TGTGCCAGCAGCTCTACTCGAAACACCTACGAGCAGTACTTC
CASSSTRNTYEQYF
>TRBJ2-7|14|TRBV20-1|few|-
TGCAGTGCTAGAGATCCGGGTCTCCCACTCGAGCAGTACTTC
CSARDPGLPLEQYF
>TRBJ2-7|14|TRBV5-1|many|-
TGCGCCAGCAGCCACGCAGGGACGTCCTACGAGCAGTACTTC
CASSHAGTSYEQYF
>TRBJ2-7|13|TRBV6-5|few|-
TGTGCCAGCAGTTTGGTATACGGGGTCGAGCAGTACTTC
CASSLVYGVEQYF
>TRBJ2-6|16|TRBV18|few|-
TGTGCCAGCTCACCTCTCAGTGATTCTGGGGCCAACGTCCTGACTTTC
CASSPLSDSGANVLTF
>TRBJ1-2|16|TRBV10-3|few|TRBD1
TGTGCCATCAGTGAGTCGGCAGGGGGCGGAAATTATGGCTACACCTTC
CAISESAGGGNYGYTF
>TRBJ2-7|16|TRBV28|few|TRBD1
TGTGCCAGCAGCTTCACCCCGGGACAGGGTTTCGACGAGCAGTACTTC
CASSFTPGQGFDEQYF
>TRBJ2-7|11|TRBV10-3|few|-
TGTGCCATAGGGGACCCAGGGGAGCAGTACTTC
CAIGDPGEQYF
>TRBJ1-1|15|TRBV7-9|-|-
TGTGCCAGCAGCTTAGCTCAGGGGCTACGGACTGAAGCTTTCTTT
CASSLAQGLRTEAFF